This TCR beta chain was sequenced during a study of blood T cell repertoires in COVID-19. Study-level background: Both acute and convalescent COVID-19 samples were obtained from the United States, Italy and Spain. PBMCs, B-cell-depleted T cells, or T cells provided the cDNA or gDNA that made up the material.

Study processing details: Using reference gene primer amplification, nucleated cell counts were estimated. The repertoire was sequenced with immunoSEQ multiplex PCR; TCRdb's copy has only in-frame clones and lacks some. Clone size and V and J calls were adopted from that table, with D and trimming inferred from the DNA. This table has roughly 230,000 clones, roughly 90% appearing once. Seattle patient enrollment occurred during active infection, with longitudinal follow-up thereafter. Germline V lookup: CDR1 SGHAT, CDR2 FQNNGV. The CDR3 runs 15 residues. Unmatched junction bases numbered 7, after V lost 5 bases and J lost 6 bases.

This clonotype was sampled from a woman aged 55-69 years with COVID-19, enrolled during active disease. The gene calls are TRBV11-2 and TRBJ1-6; 7 positions agree with TRBD1. What was sequenced was peripheral blood. This CDR3 reads CASSTTGEPNSPLHF. CDR3 nucleotides: TGTGCCAGCAGCACCACAGGGGAACCTAATTCACCCCTCCACTTT.